This T cell receptor beta chain was obtained from a study of vaccination effects on CD4 cells after COVID-19. As concerns this clone: The antigen is unknown.

TCRdb's table, derived via immunoSEQ multiplex PCR, lists solely in-frame clones and lacks some. The repertoire includes tens of thousands of clones, approximately 78% of them detected once, and less than 35% sits in the top ten. Pools of viral peptides were used by the ViraFEST assay to expand antigen-specific CD4+ T cells ahead of sequencing. At the end of around eleven days of culture, CD4+ T cells were isolated. Convalescent patients had PCR-confirmed SARS-CoV-2 infection between March and December 2020. Researchers swapped half the medium for IL-2 medium on both days 3 and 7. Notes on the study in general: Infection-derived and vaccine-derived clones contracted markedly late after vaccination.

The CDR3 runs to 12 residues. Trimming pared 3 bases from V and 6 bases from J, leaving 6 bases between. Germline V lookup: CDR1 SGHAT, CDR2 FQNNGV. The chain combines TRBV11-2 with TRBJ2-4; D call uncertain. The sequence derives from a human donor who had a prior SARS-CoV-2 infection. The source material was CD4+ T cells from PBMCs cultured with a peptide pool, sampled before COVID-19 vaccination. This chain's CDR3 is CASSLSVNIQYF. The CDR3 nucleotides read TGTGCCAGCAGCTTGTCAGTAAACATTCAGTACTTC.